Below are 4 T cell receptor beta chains sequenced from a single sample in a study of siplizumab effects on memory and regulatory T cells. Measured with immunoSEQ multiplex PCR; TCRdb has only the in-frame clones, and not every one. The data hold approximately 92,000 clones, with about 95% observed a single time. Sequenced: non-Treg CD4+ T cells sorted from blood. Every receptor here comes from a human donor in good health.

This clone was observed a handful of times. The chain combines TRBV6-1 with TRBJ2-5, with D perhaps TRBD1 (6 bases). V was shortened by 7 bases and J by 7 bases, with 13 bases between the two germline ends. Germline V gene data show CDR1 as MNHNS and CDR2 as SASEGT. This CDR3 contains 12 residues. CDR3 coding DNA: TGTGCCAGCACAGGGGCTCTGGGGACCCAGTACTTC. It is translated as CASTGALGTQYF.

The gene calls are TRBV16 and TRBJ1-5; D is unresolved. This CDR3 is 12 amino acids long. Germline values: CDR1 KGHSY, CDR2 FQNENV. V lost 1 base and J 7 bases, leaving 5 bases between the germline ends. The CDR3 DNA is TGTGCCAGCAGCCAATACCGACAGCCCCAGCATTTT. This translates into CASSQYRQPQHF. Combining the CDR3 with reference TRBV16 and TRBJ1-5 gives the whole variable domain GEEVAQTPKHLVRGEGQKAKLYCAPIKGHSYVFWYQQVLKNEFKFLISFQNENVFDETGMPKERFSAKCLPNSPCSLEIQATKLEDSAVYFCASSQYRQPQHFGDGTRLSIL.

The CDR3 here is CASAPPSSTYEQYF. CDR3 sequence (DNA): TGTGCTAGTGCCCCACCAAGCTCTACCTACGAGCAGTACTTC. The gene calls are TRBV12-5 and TRBJ2-7; D ambiguous. Per the germline V gene, CDR1 is LGHNT and CDR2 is FRNRAP. Trimming took off 7 bases at V and 2 bases at J, with 15 bases between the two ends. The CDR3 sequence is 14 residues long. Complete variable domain (other parts from reference TRBV12-5 and TRBJ2-7): DARVTQTPRHKVTEMGQEVTMRCQPILGHNTVFWYRQTMMQGLELLAYFRNRAPLDDSGMPKDRFSAEMPDATLATLKIQPSEPRDSAVYFCASAPPSSTYEQYFGPGTRLTVT.

The chain joins TRBV6-1 to TRBJ1-5, with 8 bases fitting TRBD1. The V gene's germline CDR1 is MNHNS and CDR2 SASEGT. This CDR3 is 15 amino acids long. J gave up 5 bases and V 6 bases, and 9 bases lay outside the gene matches. CDR3 amino acids: CASSPSPGGDQPQHF. As DNA, the CDR3 is TGTGCCAGCAGCCCAAGCCCAGGGGGCGATCAGCCCCAGCATTTT.